Following are 9 T cell receptor beta chains from one sample sequenced in a study of cytomegalovirus exposure and HLA in healthy donors. PCR used 60 Vbeta primers and 13 Jbeta primers. The protocol was immunoSEQ multiplex PCR, while the TCRdb copy is restricted to in-frame clones and leaves out a portion. The sample records some 160,000 clones, just over 75% being singletons. The source material was PBMCs. Every receptor here comes from a man in his forties or fifties in good health and CMV-seronegative.

This clone was counted only a few times. The chain recombines TRBV30 with TRBJ2-7; 14 positions match TRBD2. This CDR3 region has 14 residues. V gave up 4 bases and J gave up 6 bases; unmatched junction bases: 5. Germline loops: CDR1 GTSNPN, CDR2 SVGIG (reference sequence). For the CDR3, the DNA is TGTGCCTGGACCGCCGGGACTAGCGGGGGCGAGCAGTACGTC. This translates into CAWTAGTSGGEQYV.

V and J are TRBV18 and TRBJ2-6; D uncertain. Germline V lookup: CDR1 KGHSH, CDR2 LQKENI. This CDR3 contains 18 residues. Trimming stripped 2 bases from V and 0 bases from J, with 14 bases between. The CDR3 sequence is CASSPLGSPSSGANVLTF. The CDR3 nucleotides are TGTGCCAGCTCACCATTGGGCAGTCCCAGCTCTGGGGCCAACGTCCTGACTTTC.

The chain links TRBV30 to TRBJ1-1; D might be TRBD1 (5 bases). The V and J ends lost 2 bases and 3 bases respectively, with 13 bases between them. The CDR3 spans 14 residues. CDR1 is GTSNPN and CDR2 is SVGIG in the germline V gene (reference sequence). CDR3 in amino acids: CAWSRAGRYTEAFF. For the CDR3, the DNA is TGTGCCTGGAGTCGGGCAGGGAGGTACACTGAAGCTTTCTTT.

V gene TRBV25-1 combines with J gene TRBJ1-5; D call uncertain. V dropped 2 bases and J dropped 1 base, with 9 bases sitting between them. Germline loops: CDR1 MGHDK, CDR2 SYGVNS. The length of the CDR3 is 15 residues. The CDR3 region is CASSEGSGSNQPQHF. The CDR3 DNA follows: TGTGCCAGCAGTGAAGGGTCGGGGAGCAATCAGCCCCAGCATTTT. The full variable domain, with the rest looked up from reference TRBV25-1 and TRBJ1-5, is EADIYQTPRYLVIGTGKKITLECSQTMGHDKMYWYQQDPGMELHLIHYSYGVNSTEKGDLSSESTVSRIRTEHFPLTLESARPSHTSQYLCASSEGSGSNQPQHFGDGTRLSIL.

The chain combines TRBV5-6 with TRBJ2-5; 13 positions agree with TRBD2. Germline V gives CDR1 SGHDT, CDR2 YYEEEE. This CDR3 contains 16 residues. Trimming cost V 4 bases and J 5 bases; bases outside gene matches: 8. In DNA form, the CDR3 reads TGTGCCAGCAGCCTTCGGACTAGCGGGAGACGGGAGACCCAGTACTTC. Its translation is CASSLRTSGRRETQYF.

The rearrangement uses TRBV28 and TRBJ2-7, with 9 positions matching TRBD2. The CDR3 length is 14 residues. Germline CDR1 MDHEN, CDR2 SYDVKM. V lost 2 bases to trimming and J lost 4 bases; unmatched junction nucleotides: 3. CDR3 in amino acids: CASSLSGRLYEQYF. CDR3 in DNA: TGTGCCAGCAGTTTAAGCGGGAGGTTGTACGAGCAGTACTTC.

The chain is built from TRBV28 and TRBJ2-3; D remains ambiguous. Germline assignment: CDR1 MDHEN and CDR2 SYDVKM. The CDR3 consists of 14 residues. Trimming removed 6 bases from V and 2 bases from J, with 12 bases in between. The CDR3 loop reads CASSSKLNTDTQYF. In DNA, the CDR3 is TGTGCCAGCAGCTCCAAACTAAACACAGATACGCAGTATTTT.

The chain employs TRBV28 and TRBJ1-2; D not certain. CDR1 is MDHEN, CDR2 SYDVKM, per germline. V lost 6 bases, J lost 8 bases, and 22 bases lay in between. CDR3 length: 15 residues. CDR3 DNA sequence: TGTGCCAGCAGATCGTCCGATGGGCAGGCGGGGGGCTACACCTTC. Translated, it gives CASRSSDGQAGGYTF.

In the case of this clone: Additional DNA sequences in this sample encode the identical CDR3. The J gene is TRBJ2-1, the V gene TRBV30; a possible D gene is TRBD2 (5 bases). This CDR3 is 12 amino acids long. V dropped 4 bases and J dropped 9 bases, with 13 bases sitting between them. Germline V gene sequence: CDR1 GTSNPN, CDR2 SVGIG (reference sequence). The chain's CDR3 is CAWNLLASEQFF. CDR3 coding DNA: TGTGCCTGGAACCTCCTAGCCAGTGAGCAGTTCTTC.